This TCR beta chain was profiled in a study of pediatric ulcerative colitis. Per the germline V gene, CDR1 is SNHLY and CDR2 is FYNNEI. There are 14 residues in the CDR3. Trimming stripped 7 bases from V and 3 bases from J, with 13 bases between. The protocol was immunoSEQ multiplex PCR, while the TCRdb copy is restricted to in-frame clones and leaves out a portion. The table includes tens of thousands of clones, roughly nine tenths detected once. This rearrangement joins TRBV2 to TRBJ1-3; maybe TRBD1 (6 bases). The sequencing sample was made of blood. The sequence was collected from a boy between 5 and 17 years old with severe ulcerative colitis. CDR3 residues: CASNLQGDGNTIYF. The CDR3 region has the DNA TGTGCCAGCAACCTACAGGGTGATGGAAACACCATATATTTT.